This entry lists 12 T cell receptor beta chains sequenced from one sample in a study of blood T cells in healthy people across ages. A second PCR of roughly 6 to 12 cycles used a sample-barcoded 5' primer and a J-beta primer mix. TCRdb ran MiXCR on the 5' RACE reads and lists one entry per CDR3 protein. The sample holds approximately 1.5 million distinct CDR3 sequences, roughly 43% seen once. Specimen: blood. The receptors were sampled from a woman between 18 and 29 years old in good health.

The gene calls are TRBV5-1 and TRBJ2-7; D may match TRBD1 or TRBD2 (5 bases each). The CDR3 runs to 14 residues. Germline V gene lookup returns CDR1 SGHRS and CDR2 YFSETQ. Trimming removed 4 bases at V and 0 bases at J, with 11 bases between. CDR3 bases: TGCGCCAGCAGCCCGGGGCTAGGCTCCTACGAGCAGTACTTC. It is translated as CASSPGLGSYEQYF.

This sequence joins TRBV6-1 and TRBJ1-1; D not certain. V lost 2 bases and J lost 0, with 10 bases in between. CDR1 is MNHNS and CDR2 is SASEGT in the germline V gene. This CDR3 has 15 amino acids. CDR3 DNA sequence: TGTGCCAGCAGTGAAAACCCAGGCATGAACACTGAAGCTTTCTTT. It encodes CASSENPGMNTEAFF.

This clonotype was recorded only once. Mismatch with germline at one junction end may stem from a read error. The chain links TRBV6-5 to TRBJ1-2; D unclear. The CDR3 spans 13 residues. CDR1 MNHEY and CDR2 SVGAGI come from the germline V gene. In nucleotides, the CDR3 is TGTGCCGGCAGTTACTTCGGACGAGAGGGCTGCACCTTC. Translation: CAGSYFGREGCTF.

The chain has TRBV5-1 and TRBJ2-3; D is perhaps TRBD1 or TRBD2 (5 bases each). The V end was cut by 0 bases, the J end by 1 base, with 15 bases between. The CDR3 contains 17 residues. CDR1 SGHRS and CDR2 YFSETQ come from the germline V gene. The CDR3 spells CASSLEGRPVGTDTQYF. In DNA form, the CDR3 reads TGCGCCAGCAGCTTGGAGGGACGGCCGGTGGGCACAGATACGCAGTATTTT.

With regard to this clonotype: A much bigger clone sits one base away, suggesting this may be a read error. The rearrangement uses TRBV4-1 and TRBJ1-2; possible D gene TRBD1, 6 bases. This CDR3 has 15 residues. Between the trimmed V and J ends, which lost 4 bases and 2 bases, there was a span of 14 bases. The germline V gene encodes CDR1 MGHRA and CDR2 YSYEKL. The chain's CDR3 is CASSRAAGENYGYTF. The CDR3 coding sequence is TGCGCCAGCAGCCGAGCTGCAGGGGAAAACTATGGCTACACCTTC.

This clonotype was observed a few times. V gene TRBV14 combines with J gene TRBJ2-7, with D unclear. CDR1 is SGHDN, CDR2 FVKESK, per germline. V was pared by 0 bases and J by 4 bases, with 10 bases between. The CDR3 spans 14 residues. In DNA, the CDR3 is TGTGCCAGCAGCCAAGAAGGAGTAAGTTACGAGCAGTACTTC. It is translated as CASSQEGVSYEQYF.

The chain couples TRBV9 to TRBJ2-7; D is unresolved. Per the germline V gene, CDR1 is SGDLS and CDR2 is YYNGEE. The CDR3 is 13 residues long. Trimming pared 3 bases from V and 6 bases from J, leaving 13 bases between. The CDR3 loop reads CASSGDGETEQYF. The CDR3 region has the DNA TGTGCCAGCAGCGGAGATGGGGAAACCGAGCAGTACTTC.

This clonotype was found a few times. The V gene is TRBV7-8, the J gene TRBJ1-5, with D possibly being TRBD1 (5 bases). Germline CDR1 is SGHVS and CDR2 is FQNEAQ. The CDR3 spans 14 residues. The V and J ends lost 7 bases and 4 bases respectively, with 14 bases between them. CDR3 sequence reads: CASKKEKGNQPQHF. The CDR3 coding sequence is TGTGCCAGCAAAAAGGAAAAGGGGAATCAGCCCCAGCATTTT.

V usage is TRBV10-3 and J usage is TRBJ2-1; D perhaps matches TRBD2 (6 bases). CDR3 length: 14 amino acids. CDR1 and CDR2 (germline): ENHRY, SYGVKD. Trimming shortened V by 11 bases and J by 8 bases, and 22 bases separated the two germline ends. Here the CDR3 reads CASKGNGRVDEQFF. CDR3 sequence (DNA): TGTGCCTCAAAAGGTAACGGGAGAGTCGATGAGCAGTTCTTC.

This clonotype occurred a few times. The chain is built from TRBV29-1 and TRBJ2-5, with 10 bases that match TRBD1. The J call could be wrong; TRBJ2-7 is a better fit for the DNA end. Germline CDR1 SQVTM, CDR2 ANQGSEA. The CDR3 covers 11 residues. In nucleotides, the CDR3 is TGCAGCGTTCGGACAGGGGGCGAGCAGTACTTC. Translating gives CSVRTGGEQYF.

This clonotype was detected only a few times. The genes are TRBV18 and TRBJ2-1, with D maybe TRBD1 (6 bases). There are 13 residues in the CDR3. Looked up from germline, CDR1 is KGHSH and CDR2 is LQKENI. Trimming left V 2 bases short and J 7 bases short, with 9 bases between. The CDR3 nucleotides read TGTGCCAGCTCACCAGACAGGCCTAATGAGCAGTTCTTC. Translating gives CASSPDRPNEQFF.

The chain combines TRBV7-9 with TRBJ2-3; TRBD2 matches at 11 bases. The CDR3 consists of 14 residues. The V gene end was trimmed by 3 bases and the J gene end by 8 bases; junction bases not matched to a gene: 4. The V gene's germline CDR1 is SEHNR and CDR2 FQNEAQ (reference sequence). The CDR3 is CASSLVAGGRTQYF. CDR3 in DNA: TGTGCCAGCAGCTTGGTAGCGGGAGGGCGTACGCAGTATTTT.